This T cell receptor beta chain stems from a study of blood T cell repertoires in COVID-19 (dated by TCRdb to 2020 to 2022). Background for the entire study: The collaborator samples originated in the United States, Italy and Spain and spanned the acute and convalescent phases of COVID-19. HLA class I and class II types, where available, came from metadata supplied by the sample provider rather than from assay-based typing. A freely available public database, intended as a resource for researchers studying the immune response to SARS-CoV-2, is where the repertoires were released. The prospective study material was composed of cDNA or gDNA derived from T cells, B-cell-depleted T cells, or PBMCs. The samples were drawn from two sources: the first 160 participants of the ongoing ImmuneRACE study, and 1,000 to 1,500 subjects contributed by 6 global collaborators. The dataset comprised deeply sampled blood TCRbeta repertoires from subjects exposed to, actively infected with, or recovered from COVID-19. A de-identified subject ID, COVID-19 status, age in years and sex were almost always included in the sample metadata.

As to this clone: Its antigen remains undetermined. It has no much larger one-base neighbor in the sample; base qualities were not kept.

Whole blood was collected in K2EDTA tubes by collaborating institutions according to the institutions' own protocols. For TCRbeta analysis, collaborators shipped samples in one of three forms: frozen whole blood, isolated PBMCs, or DNA extracted from either of those sample types. Beyond this particular receptor, the publication reports: The amount of clinical and demographic metadata varied by source and participant and was provided uncurated.

Measured from the cysteine to the phenylalanine, the CDR3 is 15 residues long. Of all the DNA, just the CDR3 is kept, 45 bases in frame from base 1. V has 2 bases trimmed and J has 2 bases trimmed; junction bases matching no gene number 5. The germline V gene supplies CDR1 SGHVS and CDR2 FQNEAQ. The immunoSEQ Assay, a bias-controlled multiplex PCR, was used to amplify TCRbeta CDR3 regions from genomic DNA. The authors' pipeline ran thus. The number of nucleated cells in each sample was estimated by amplification of reference gene primers within the assay. Sequence reads were collapsed and filtered to measure the absolute abundance of every unique TCRbeta CDR3 rearrangement. For each sample, productive Simpson clonality was calculated by taking the square root of Simpson's diversity index across productive rearrangements. Sourced from immuneACCESS, this table was stored by TCRdb with only in-frame sequences that have V and J called. A share of the clones is absent; for the studies checked, an unresolved V gene accounts for under half, and the remainder has no known explanation. V and J calls plus clone size are reproduced from that table; the DNA served to infer D and trimming. This sample gives about 140,000 clones in total; around 80% of them show up just once. The ten largest clones add up to about 1.8% of the sample.

The sequencing sample was made of peripheral blood. This sequence was found in a woman in her sixties or seventies with acute or convalescent COVID-19. The rearrangement combines TRBV7-8 with TRBJ2-5, with TRBD2 identical over 7 junction bases. The bases read TGTGCCAGCAGCTTAAAGGTGGGAGGGCAAGAGACCCAGTACTTC. Its protein product is CASSLKVGGQETQYF.